These 28 T cell receptor beta chains share one sample of origin, sequenced in a study of T-cell memory formation after mild COVID-19. From the 5' RACE reads, TCRdb called clonotypes with MiXCR, one entry per CDR3 protein. The table shows some 290,000 distinct CDR3 sequences, with 16% occurring only once. What was sequenced was PBMCs or a T cell subset sorted from them (not recorded which). These receptors all stem from a man aged 18-30 years who had mild COVID-19 (a few samples of this study predate the infection). Cell type and time point are not known.

The rearrangement links TRBV7-9 to TRBJ2-3, with D possibly being TRBD2 (6 bases). Trimming left V 5 bases short and J 5 bases short, with 14 bases between. The CDR3 has 14 amino acids. Germline CDR1 reads SEHNR; CDR2 reads FQNEAQ (reference sequence). The CDR3 loop is CASSPARRGDTQYF. As DNA, the CDR3 is TGTGCCAGCAGCCCGGCGAGGCGGGGAGATACGCAGTATTTT.

In its sample, this clonotype was seen a few times. The chain employs TRBV15 and TRBJ1-2; D is unclear. CDR3 length: 12 amino acids. V was pared by 0 bases and J by 6 bases, with 5 bases between. Germline assignment: CDR1 LNHNV and CDR2 YYDKDF (reference sequence). The CDR3 region has the DNA TGTGCCACCAGCAGAGATGGGAATGGCTACACCTTC. Encoded protein: CATSRDGNGYTF. Based on the CDR3 plus reference TRBV15 and TRBJ1-2, the full variable domain is DAMVIQNPRYQVTQFGKPVTLSCSQTLNHNVMYWYQQKSSQAPKLLFHYYDKDFNNEADTPDNFQSRRPNTSFCFLDIRSPGLGDTAMYLCATSRDGNGYTFGSGTRLTVV.

This clonotype was seen only a few times. The chain is built from TRBV4-1 and TRBJ2-3; 9 nucleotides line up with TRBD2. CDR1 MGHRA and CDR2 YSYEKL come from the germline V gene. The ends lost 5 bases at V and 5 bases at J; junction bases unmatched: 8. This CDR3 has 15 residues. The CDR3 loop reads CASSTPSGAGDTQYF. Here the CDR3 DNA reads TGCGCCAGCAGCACCCCTAGCGGGGCCGGAGATACGCAGTATTTT.

The gene calls are TRBV5-1 and TRBJ1-1; TRBD1 aligns across 8 bases. V gave up 3 bases and J gave up 1 base; unmatched junction bases: 5. The CDR3 loop spans 15 amino acids. Germline CDR1 is SGHRS and CDR2 is YFSETQ. CDR3 in DNA: TGCGCCAGCAGCTCCGGACAGGGCACGAACACTGAAGCTTTCTTT. Its protein is CASSSGQGTNTEAFF.

The J gene is TRBJ1-2, the V gene TRBV2, with 7 positions matching TRBD1. Germline assignment: CDR1 SNHLY and CDR2 FYNNEI. Trimming took 8 bases from V and 4 from J; bases not matched to a gene: 4. The CDR3 has 12 amino acids. The CDR3 nucleotides are TGTGCCAGCGGAGACAGGGTCTATGGCTACACCTTC. Its protein is CASGDRVYGYTF.

V usage is TRBV12-3 or TRBV12-4 and J usage is TRBJ1-5; D is unclear. V shed 4 bases and J shed 4 bases, with 11 bases lying between them. The CDR3 totals 14 residues. The CDR3 nucleotides are TGTGCCAGCAGTTCGATGACCCCGAATCAGCCCCAGCATTTT. Protein product: CASSSMTPNQPQHF.

The chain recombines TRBV7-9 with TRBJ2-3, with a weak D call TRBD1 (6 bases). This CDR3 is built from 16 residues. Trimming removed 5 bases from V and 5 bases from J, with 20 bases in between. Germline V CDR1 and CDR2: SEHNR, FQNEAQ (reference sequence). CDR3 sequence: CASSPPWTDGQDTQYF. The CDR3 DNA reads TGTGCCAGCAGCCCTCCCTGGACAGATGGGCAAGATACGCAGTATTTT.

This clonotype was seen just once. V gene TRBV20-1 combines with J gene TRBJ2-7; no clear D gene. The ends were cut back, 2 bases at V and 5 bases at J, with 7 bases in the middle. From germline, CDR1 is DFQATT and CDR2 SNEGSKA (reference sequence). The CDR3 extends over 11 amino acids. This CDR3 reads CSARWIHEQYF. CDR3 coding DNA: TGCAGTGCTAGATGGATCCACGAGCAGTACTTC.

The chain joins TRBV11-1 to TRBJ2-7; tentatively, D is TRBD2 (6 bases). The CDR3 consists of 17 residues. The V gene lost 5 bases and the J gene lost 2 bases, with 22 bases spanning the gap. Germline CDR1 SGHAT, CDR2 FQDESV (reference sequence). The CDR3 here is CASSRGTASYSPYEQYF. CDR3 DNA sequence: TGTGCCAGCAGCCGGGGGACGGCTTCGTATAGTCCCTACGAGCAGTACTTC.

This clonotype was counted a few times. V usage is TRBV29-1 and J usage is TRBJ2-7; 12 nucleotides align to TRBD2. The CDR3 spans 14 residues. Germline values: CDR1 SQVTM, CDR2 ANQGSEA. After removal of 7 bases from V and 9 bases from J, the junction contained 13 bases not matched to a gene. The CDR3 region is CSAQESSGGVVQYV. The CDR3 DNA sequence: TGCAGCGCTCAAGAGTCTAGCGGGGGGGTTGTGCAGTACGTC.

There are a few counts of this clonotype. The genes are TRBV11-1 and TRBJ2-7; 11 positions agree with TRBD1. V was clipped by 5 bases and J by 6 bases; unmatched bases: 6. Germline V gives CDR1 SGHAT, CDR2 FQDESV (reference sequence). The CDR3 extends over 14 amino acids. The CDR3 DNA reads TGTGCCAGCAGCACCGCCGGGACAGGGGGCGAGCAGTACTTC. Translated: CASSTAGTGGEQYF.

This clonotype was counted at least ten times. The chain carries TRBV10-3 and TRBJ1-1; the D is unclear. Germline values: CDR1 ENHRY, CDR2 SYGVKD. The CDR3 has 14 amino acids. Trimming left V 6 bases short and J 3 bases short, with 14 bases between. The CDR3 DNA is TGTGCCATCAGACGTGACGACCTCTACACTGAAGCTTTCTTT. Protein sequence: CAIRRDDLYTEAFF.

The chain recombines TRBV5-1 with TRBJ2-7; 12 bases line up with TRBD2. Germline V gene sequence: CDR1 SGHRS, CDR2 YFSETQ. V was pared by 4 bases and J by 6 bases, with 11 bases of the junction left unmatched. The CDR3 totals 16 residues. This CDR3 reads CASSERASGGAFEQYF. DNA of the CDR3: TGCGCCAGCAGCGAGAGGGCTAGCGGGGGGGCCTTCGAGCAGTACTTC. Complete variable domain (other parts from reference TRBV5-1 and TRBJ2-7): KAGVTQTPRYLIKTRGQQVTLSCSPISGHRSVSWYQQTPGQGLQFLFEYFSETQRNKGNFPGRFSGRQFSNSRSEMNVSTLELGDSALYLCASSERASGGAFEQYFGPGTRLTVT.

This clonotype was observed a few times. The rearrangement joins TRBV6-2 or TRBV6-3 to TRBJ2-2; TRBD1 agrees at 10 bases. With V trimmed by 8 bases and J by 5 bases, 5 bases remained unmatched. Germline assignment: CDR1 MNHEY and CDR2 SVGEGT. The CDR3 extends over 14 amino acids. The CDR3 spells CASGRTGGTGELFF. CDR3 nucleotides: TGTGCCAGCGGCCGGACAGGGGGAACCGGGGAGCTGTTTTTT.

The V gene is TRBV28, the J gene TRBJ2-7; D gene ambiguous. Per germline, CDR1 MDHEN and CDR2 SYDVKM. V shed 2 bases and J shed 6 bases, with 11 bases lying between them. This CDR3 contains 13 residues. In nucleotides, the CDR3 is TGTGCCAGCAGTTTAGACTTTGACGGCGAGCAGTACGTC. This translates into CASSLDFDGEQYV.

The table lists this clonotype with a few counts. For the CDR3, the DNA is TGTGCCAGCAGCCGGAATGAAAAACTGTTTTTT. This encodes CASSRNEKLFF. V usage is TRBV6-6 and J usage is TRBJ1-4; no clear D. Germline lookup yields CDR1 MNHNY and CDR2 SVGAGI (reference sequence). Trimming pared 6 bases from V and 5 bases from J, leaving 4 bases between. The CDR3 loop spans 11 amino acids.

This sequence joins TRBV7-2 and TRBJ2-3, with 9 nucleotides matching TRBD1. The V gene end was trimmed by 5 bases and the J gene end by 6 bases; junction bases not matched to a gene: 6. The CDR3 runs 14 residues. Germline loops: CDR1 SGHTA, CDR2 FQGNSA. The DNA for the CDR3 is TGTGCCAGCAGCAGAGGGACAGGGTGGGATACGCAGTATTTT. Amino acid sequence: CASSRGTGWDTQYF.

The chain combines TRBV5-1 with TRBJ1-6; TRBD1 might be the D (5 bases). CDR3 length equals 14 residues. Germline V gene lookup returns CDR1 SGHRS and CDR2 YFSETQ. V was shortened by 4 bases and J by 7 bases, with 12 bases between the two germline ends. CDR3 in DNA: TGCGCCAGCAGCACCGGGACGATGAATTCACCCCTCCACTTT. Its protein product is CASSTGTMNSPLHF.

This chain joins TRBV4-3 and TRBJ2-3; TRBD1 is a possible D gene (5 bases). Germline V gene data show CDR1 as LGHNA and CDR2 as YSLEER. Between the trimmed V and J ends, which lost 1 base and 8 bases, there was a span of 16 bases. CDR3 length equals 15 residues. As DNA, the CDR3 is TGCGCCAGCAGCCAAGGGACACGACACGAAGCTACGCAGTATTTT. Translated, it gives CASSQGTRHEATQYF.

This clonotype came up a few times. The chain couples TRBV7-9 to TRBJ1-1; the match to TRBD1 covers 11 bases. Germline-derived CDR1 and CDR2 are SEHNR and FQNEAQ (reference sequence). The ends lost 6 bases at V and 4 bases at J; junction bases unmatched: 4. The CDR3 contains 14 residues. CDR3 sequence (DNA): TGTGCCAGCAGGTCGGGACAGGGGGGCACTGAAGCTTTCTTT. It encodes CASRSGQGGTEAFF.

This clonotype was counted between two and nine times. The chain joins TRBV18 to TRBJ1-2; weak D call: TRBD1 (6 bases). V was trimmed by 3 bases and J by 0 bases, leaving 8 bases between them. The CDR3 has 14 residues. Germline V gene sequence: CDR1 KGHSH, CDR2 LQKENI. CDR3 in amino acids: CASSPSGANYGYTF. CDR3 nucleotides: TGTGCCAGCTCACCGTCAGGGGCTAACTATGGCTACACCTTC.

This clonotype appeared a few times. V usage is TRBV4-1 and J usage is TRBJ1-2; weak D call: TRBD1 (6 bases). Deletions cut 1 base from V and 3 bases from J, with 9 bases between. Germline CDR1 reads MGHRA; CDR2 reads YSYEKL. The CDR3 is 14 amino acids. The CDR3 loop is CASSQAGTHYGYTF. The CDR3 DNA reads as TGCGCCAGCAGCCAAGCTGGGACACACTATGGCTACACCTTC.

Worth noting for this clonotype: One end of the junction varies from germline; a read error may be responsible. The gene calls are TRBV20-1 and TRBJ1-1, with D uncertain. The germline gives CDR1 DFQATT, CDR2 SNEGSKA (reference sequence). The CDR3 spans 12 residues. The CDR3 spells CRATLPDREAFF. The CDR3 DNA reads as TGCAGGGCTACGCTCCCGGACCGCGAAGCTTTCTTT.

In its sample, this clonotype was seen a few times. The chain recombines TRBV12-3 or TRBV12-4 with TRBJ2-7; 8 bases line up with TRBD2. V lost 5 bases to trimming and J lost 0 bases; unmatched junction nucleotides: 3. This CDR3 region has 14 residues. In nucleotides, the CDR3 is TGTGCCAGCAGTAGGAGCGGGGGCTCCTACGAGCAGTACGTC. Residues: CASSRSGGSYEQYV.

The genes are TRBV5-1 and TRBJ2-1; D gene uncertain. Germline-derived CDR1 and CDR2 are SGHRS and YFSETQ. V lost 3 bases and J lost 0, with 13 bases in between. This CDR3 has 16 amino acids. CDR3 in DNA: TGCGCCAGCAGCTCGTCGCCGGTCCCCTCCTACAATGAGCAGTTCTTC. Translation: CASSSSPVPSYNEQFF. Supplemented by reference TRBV5-1 and TRBJ2-1, the full variable domain reads KAGVTQTPRYLIKTRGQQVTLSCSPISGHRSVSWYQQTPGQGLQFLFEYFSETQRNKGNFPGRFSGRQFSNSRSEMNVSTLELGDSALYLCASSSSPVPSYNEQFFGPGTRLTVL.

The chain links TRBV25-1 to TRBJ1-6, with D unresolved. V shed 6 bases and J shed 11 bases, with 14 bases lying between them. From germline, CDR1 is MGHDK and CDR2 SYGVNS. The CDR3 contains 13 residues. The CDR3, as DNA: TGTGCCAGCAGACACCACTGGAAGACACCCCTCCACTTT. This gives the protein CASRHHWKTPLHF.

This clonotype was recorded at least ten times. The chain carries TRBV5-1 and TRBJ2-7; D gene ambiguous. The CDR3 covers 14 residues. The ends were cut back, 4 bases at V and 4 bases at J, with 15 bases in the middle. CDR1 is SGHRS and CDR2 is YFSETQ in the germline V gene. The CDR3 bases are TGCGCCAGCAGCCCCTTAGGACCGTTTTACGAGCAGTACTTC. It encodes CASSPLGPFYEQYF.

The chain carries TRBV9 and TRBJ2-1, with D possibly being TRBD1 or TRBD2 (5 bases each). Germline CDR1 is SGDLS and CDR2 is YYNGEE. Trimming shortened V by 0 bases and J by 3 bases, and 10 bases separated the two germline ends. The CDR3 loop spans 15 amino acids. DNA for the CDR3: TGTGCCAGCAGCGTAGGGGGGAACGGCTACAATGAGCAGTTCTTC. Translating it yields CASSVGGNGYNEQFF.